This T cell receptor beta chain is drawn from a study of T cells after yellow fever vaccination. With respect to this clonotype: The junction shows a germline mismatch at one end, possibly a read error.

TCRdb ran MiXCR on the 5' RACE reads and lists one entry per CDR3 protein. The sample holds about 340,000 distinct CDR3 sequences, approximately 13% seen once. The germline gives CDR1 SQVTM, CDR2 ANQGSEA. The CDR3 loop spans 16 amino acids. This TCR was recovered from a man aged 18 to 29 who received the YFV17D yellow fever vaccine. This chain joins TRBV29-1 and TRBJ1-5, with 7 positions matching TRBD1. This sample comprised CD4+ T cells sorted from PBMCs, obtained 15 days after the yellow fever booster vaccination. The chain's CDR3 is CSVNLRRGPENRPQHF. The CDR3 DNA reads TGCAGCGTTAATCTAAGGAGGGGGCCGGAGAATCGGCCCCAGCATTTT.